Listed here is a single T cell receptor (beta chain). The sample is drawn from a study of early T cells in non-severe SARS-CoV-2 infection. Study-wide background: Chains from this unsorted whole-blood bulk RNA could not be paired.

Unique molecular identifiers tagged individual cDNA molecules. TCRdb passed the 5' RACE reads through MiXCR, listing each CDR3 protein once. Of tens of thousands of distinct CDR3 sequences listed, about 12% are singletons. Trimming removed 3 bases from V and 5 bases from J, with 16 bases in between. CDR3 length: 15 amino acids. Germline CDR1 and CDR2: LNHDA and SQIVND (reference sequence). This sequence originates from an adult who was a healthcare worker with PCR-confirmed SARS-CoV-2 infection or an uninfected control (not recorded which). The sample taken for sequencing was whole blood. V and J are TRBV19 and TRBJ2-5; D assignment may be TRBD1 or TRBD2 (5 bases each). The CDR3 DNA reads TGTGCCAGTAGTATTATCCAGGGAGTTGGTGAGACCCAGTACTTC. Encoded protein: CASSIIQGVGETQYF.